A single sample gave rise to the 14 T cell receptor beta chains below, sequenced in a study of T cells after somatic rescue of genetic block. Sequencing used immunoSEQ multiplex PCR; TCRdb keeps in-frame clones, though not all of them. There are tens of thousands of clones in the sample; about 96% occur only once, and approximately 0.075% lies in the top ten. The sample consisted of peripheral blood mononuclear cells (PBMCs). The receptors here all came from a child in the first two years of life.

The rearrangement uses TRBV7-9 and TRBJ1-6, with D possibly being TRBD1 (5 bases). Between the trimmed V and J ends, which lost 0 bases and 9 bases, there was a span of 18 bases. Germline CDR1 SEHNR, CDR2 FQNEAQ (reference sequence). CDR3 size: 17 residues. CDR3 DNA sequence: TGTGCCAGCAGCTTAGCTAATTCGGCTTTTGGGGGTTCACCCCTCCACTTT. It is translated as CASSLANSAFGGSPLHF.

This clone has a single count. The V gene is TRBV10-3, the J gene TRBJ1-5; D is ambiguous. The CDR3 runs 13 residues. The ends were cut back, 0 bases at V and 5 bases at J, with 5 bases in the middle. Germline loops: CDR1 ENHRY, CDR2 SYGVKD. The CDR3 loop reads CAISESGYQPQHF. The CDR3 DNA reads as TGTGCCATCAGTGAGTCCGGGTATCAGCCCCAGCATTTT.

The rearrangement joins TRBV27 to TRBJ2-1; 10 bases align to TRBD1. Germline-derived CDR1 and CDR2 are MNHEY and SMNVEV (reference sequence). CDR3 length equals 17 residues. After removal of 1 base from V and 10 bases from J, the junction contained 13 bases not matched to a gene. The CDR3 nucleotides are TGTGCCAGCAGTTTATTGTCCCCGGGACAGGGGAAGGACGAGCAGTTCTTC. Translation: CASSLLSPGQGKDEQFF.

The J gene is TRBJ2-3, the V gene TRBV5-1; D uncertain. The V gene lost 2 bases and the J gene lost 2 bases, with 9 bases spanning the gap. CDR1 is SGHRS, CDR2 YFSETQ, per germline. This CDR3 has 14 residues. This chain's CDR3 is CASSFLQTTDTQYF. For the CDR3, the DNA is TGCGCCAGCAGCTTTCTACAGACCACAGATACGCAGTATTTT.

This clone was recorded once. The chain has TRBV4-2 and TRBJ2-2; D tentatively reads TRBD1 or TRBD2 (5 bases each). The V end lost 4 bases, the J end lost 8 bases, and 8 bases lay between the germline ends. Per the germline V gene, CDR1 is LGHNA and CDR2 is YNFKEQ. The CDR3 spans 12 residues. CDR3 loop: CASSRRTGELFF. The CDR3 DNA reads TGTGCCAGCAGCCGGAGGACAGGGGAGCTGTTTTTT.

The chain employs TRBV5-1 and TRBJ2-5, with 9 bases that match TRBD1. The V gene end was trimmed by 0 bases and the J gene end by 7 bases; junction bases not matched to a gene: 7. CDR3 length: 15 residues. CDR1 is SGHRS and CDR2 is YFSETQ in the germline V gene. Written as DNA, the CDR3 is TGCGCCAGCAGCTTGGAAGGCTTGACAGGGGGGACCCAGTACTTC. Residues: CASSLEGLTGGTQYF.

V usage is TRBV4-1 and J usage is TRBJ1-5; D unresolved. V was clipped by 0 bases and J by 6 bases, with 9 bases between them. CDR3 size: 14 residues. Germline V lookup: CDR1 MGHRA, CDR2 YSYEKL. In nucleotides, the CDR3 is TGCGCCAGCAGCCAAGATAGGAAGTCTCAGCCCCAGCATTTT. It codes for CASSQDRKSQPQHF.

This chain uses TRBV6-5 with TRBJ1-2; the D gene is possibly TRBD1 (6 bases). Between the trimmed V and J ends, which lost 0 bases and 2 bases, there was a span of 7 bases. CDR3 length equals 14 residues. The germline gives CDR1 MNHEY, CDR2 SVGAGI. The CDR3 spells CASSYSGQNYGYTF. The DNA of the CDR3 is TGTGCCAGCAGTTACTCGGGACAAAACTATGGCTACACCTTC.

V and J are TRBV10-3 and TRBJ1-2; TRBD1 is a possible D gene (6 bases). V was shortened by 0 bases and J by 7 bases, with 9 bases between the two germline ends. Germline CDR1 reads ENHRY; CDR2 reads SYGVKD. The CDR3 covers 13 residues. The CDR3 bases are TGTGCCATCAGTGAGTCGGAGGGGGGTGGCTACACCTTC. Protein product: CAISESEGGGYTF.

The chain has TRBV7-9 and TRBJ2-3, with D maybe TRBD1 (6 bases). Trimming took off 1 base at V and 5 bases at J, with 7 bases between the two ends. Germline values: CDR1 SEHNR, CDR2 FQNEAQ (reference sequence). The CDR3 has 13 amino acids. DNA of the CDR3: TGTGCCAGCAGCTTAGAACAGGGAGATACGCAGTATTTT. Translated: CASSLEQGDTQYF. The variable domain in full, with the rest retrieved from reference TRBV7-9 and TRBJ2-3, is DTGVSQNPRHKITKRGQNVTFRCDPISEHNRLYWYRQTLGQGPEFLTYFQNEAQLEKSRLLSDRFSAERPKGSFSTLEIQRTEQGDSAMYLCASSLEQGDTQYFGPGTRLTVL.

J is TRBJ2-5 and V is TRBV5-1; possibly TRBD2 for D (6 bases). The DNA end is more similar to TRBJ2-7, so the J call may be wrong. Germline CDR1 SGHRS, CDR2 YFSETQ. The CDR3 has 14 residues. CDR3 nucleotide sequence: TGCGCCAGCAGCTTGGATATAGCGGCCTACGAGCAGTACTTC. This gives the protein CASSLDIAAYEQYF.

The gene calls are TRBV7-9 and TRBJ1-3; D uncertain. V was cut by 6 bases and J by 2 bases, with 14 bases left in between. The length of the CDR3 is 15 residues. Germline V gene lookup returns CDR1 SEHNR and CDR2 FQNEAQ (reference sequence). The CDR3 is CASSTPRTAGNTIYF. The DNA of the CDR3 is TGTGCCAGCAGTACACCTCGGACGGCTGGAAACACCATATATTTT.

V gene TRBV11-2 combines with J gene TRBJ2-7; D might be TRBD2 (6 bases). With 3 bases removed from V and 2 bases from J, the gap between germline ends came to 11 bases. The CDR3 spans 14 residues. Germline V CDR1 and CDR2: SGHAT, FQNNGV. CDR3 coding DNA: TGTGCCAGCAGCTTCGCGGGGACCCCCTACGAGCAGTACTTC. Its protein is CASSFAGTPYEQYF.

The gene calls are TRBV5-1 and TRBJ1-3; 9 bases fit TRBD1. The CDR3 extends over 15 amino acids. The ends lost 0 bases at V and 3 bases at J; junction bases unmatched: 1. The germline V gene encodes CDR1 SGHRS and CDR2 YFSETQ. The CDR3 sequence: CASSLGDRVGNTIYF. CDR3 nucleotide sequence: TGCGCCAGCAGCTTGGGGGACAGGGTTGGAAACACCATATATTTT. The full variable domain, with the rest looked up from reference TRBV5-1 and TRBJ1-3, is KAGVTQTPRYLIKTRGQQVTLSCSPISGHRSVSWYQQTPGQGLQFLFEYFSETQRNKGNFPGRFSGRQFSNSRSEMNVSTLELGDSALYLCASSLGDRVGNTIYFGEGSWLTVV.